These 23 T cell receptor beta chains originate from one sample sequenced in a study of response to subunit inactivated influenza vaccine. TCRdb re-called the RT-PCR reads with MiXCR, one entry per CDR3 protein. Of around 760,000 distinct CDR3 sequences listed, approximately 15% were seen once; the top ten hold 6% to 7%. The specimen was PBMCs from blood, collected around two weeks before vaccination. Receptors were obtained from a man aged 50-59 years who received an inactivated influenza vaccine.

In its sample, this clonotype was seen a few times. In DNA form, the CDR3 reads TGTGCCAGCAGTCCGACCCCGGACAGGGGAGATGGCTACACCTTC. This codes for CASSPTPDRGDGYTF. The chain uses TRBV12-3 or TRBV12-4 and TRBJ1-2, with TRBD1 matching 9 bases. Trimming cost V 5 bases and J 6 bases; bases outside gene matches: 10. The length of the CDR3 is 15 residues.

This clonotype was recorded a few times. CDR3 sequence (DNA): TGTGCCAGCTCTCCCATGGTGGGACAGACTTACGAGCAGTACTTC. This sequence encodes CASSPMVGQTYEQYF. The rearrangement uses TRBV19 and TRBJ2-7; 7 bases are a match to TRBD1. Trimming removed 9 bases from V and 4 bases from J; junction bases left unmatched: 15. The V gene's germline CDR1 is LNHDA and CDR2 SQIVND (reference sequence). The CDR3 consists of 15 residues.

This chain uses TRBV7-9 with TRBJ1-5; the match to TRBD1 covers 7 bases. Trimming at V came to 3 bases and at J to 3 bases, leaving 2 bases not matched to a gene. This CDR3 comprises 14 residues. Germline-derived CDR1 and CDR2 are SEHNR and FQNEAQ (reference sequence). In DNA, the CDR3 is TGTGCCAGCAGCTTCACAGGGGTCAATCAGCCCCAGCATTTT. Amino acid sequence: CASSFTGVNQPQHF.

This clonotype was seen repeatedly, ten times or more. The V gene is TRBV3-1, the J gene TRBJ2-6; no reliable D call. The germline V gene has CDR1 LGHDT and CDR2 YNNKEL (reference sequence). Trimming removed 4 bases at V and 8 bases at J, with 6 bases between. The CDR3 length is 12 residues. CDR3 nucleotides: TGTGCCAGCAGCCCGGAGACCAACGTCCTGACTTTC. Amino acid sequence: CASSPETNVLTF.

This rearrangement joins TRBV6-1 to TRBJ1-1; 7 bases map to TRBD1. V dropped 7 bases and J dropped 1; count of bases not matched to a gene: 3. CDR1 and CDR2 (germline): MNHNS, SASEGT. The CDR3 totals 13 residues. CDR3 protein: CASTQGGNTEAFF. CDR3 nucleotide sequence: TGTGCCAGCACCCAGGGGGGGAACACTGAAGCTTTCTTT.

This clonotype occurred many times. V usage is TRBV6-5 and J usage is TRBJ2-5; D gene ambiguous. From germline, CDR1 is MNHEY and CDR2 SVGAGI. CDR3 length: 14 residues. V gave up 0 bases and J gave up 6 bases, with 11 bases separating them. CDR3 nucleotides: TGTGCCAGCAGTTACTCACTATATGCACAGACCCAGTACTTC. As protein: CASSYSLYAQTQYF.

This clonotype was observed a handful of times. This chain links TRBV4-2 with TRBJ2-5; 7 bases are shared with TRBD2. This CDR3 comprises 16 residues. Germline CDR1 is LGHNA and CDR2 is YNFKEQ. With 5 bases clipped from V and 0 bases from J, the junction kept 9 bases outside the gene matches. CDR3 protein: CASSYTVGTNQETQYF. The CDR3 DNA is TGTGCCAGCAGCTATACTGTCGGGACTAACCAAGAGACCCAGTACTTC.

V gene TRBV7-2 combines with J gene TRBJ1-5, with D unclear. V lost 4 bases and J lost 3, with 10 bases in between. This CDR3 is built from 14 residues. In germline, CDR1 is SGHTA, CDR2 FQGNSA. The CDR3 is CASSSELFNQPQHF. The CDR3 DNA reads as TGTGCCAGCAGCTCAGAGTTGTTCAATCAGCCCCAGCATTTT.

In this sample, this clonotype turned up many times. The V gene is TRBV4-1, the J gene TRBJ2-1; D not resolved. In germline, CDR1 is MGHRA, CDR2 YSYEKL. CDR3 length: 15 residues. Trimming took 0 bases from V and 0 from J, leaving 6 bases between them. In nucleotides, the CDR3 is TGCGCCAGCAGCCAAGATTGGAGCTCCTACAATGAGCAGTTCTTC. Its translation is CASSQDWSSYNEQFF.

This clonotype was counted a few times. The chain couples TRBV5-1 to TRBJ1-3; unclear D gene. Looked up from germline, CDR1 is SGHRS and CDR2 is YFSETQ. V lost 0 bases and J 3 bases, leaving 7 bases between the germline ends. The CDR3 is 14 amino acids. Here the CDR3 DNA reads TGCGCCAGCAGCTTGGGGACCGATGGAAACACCATATATTTT. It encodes CASSLGTDGNTIYF.

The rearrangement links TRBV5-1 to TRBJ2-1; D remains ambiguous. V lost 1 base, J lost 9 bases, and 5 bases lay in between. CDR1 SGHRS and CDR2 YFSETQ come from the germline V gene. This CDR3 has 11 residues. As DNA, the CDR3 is TGCGCCAGCAGCTTGAACGCTGAGCAGTTCTTC. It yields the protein CASSLNAEQFF. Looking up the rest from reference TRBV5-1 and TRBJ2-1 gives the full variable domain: KAGVTQTPRYLIKTRGQQVTLSCSPISGHRSVSWYQQTPGQGLQFLFEYFSETQRNKGNFPGRFSGRQFSNSRSEMNVSTLELGDSALYLCASSLNAEQFFGPGTRLTVL.

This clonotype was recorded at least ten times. The CDR3 spells CASSWLPGSGNNEQFF. CDR3 nucleotide sequence: TGTGCCAGCAGTTGGTTGCCGGGATCCGGAAACAATGAGCAGTTCTTC. The chain is built from TRBV7-2 and TRBJ2-1, with TRBD2 as a possible D gene (5 bases). This CDR3 comprises 16 residues. In germline, CDR1 is SGHTA, CDR2 FQGNSA. V lost 6 bases to trimming and J lost 5 bases, with 20 bases between them.

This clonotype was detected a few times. The CDR3 is CASNRDQPGELFF. Written as DNA, the CDR3 is TGTGCCAGCAACCGGGACCAACCAGGGGAGCTGTTTTTT. The chain has TRBV7-9 and TRBJ2-2; either TRBD1 or TRBD2 may supply D (5 bases each). The CDR3 loop spans 13 amino acids. Germline V gives CDR1 SEHNR, CDR2 FQNEAQ (reference sequence). Trimming took 7 bases from V and 8 from J, leaving 14 bases between them.

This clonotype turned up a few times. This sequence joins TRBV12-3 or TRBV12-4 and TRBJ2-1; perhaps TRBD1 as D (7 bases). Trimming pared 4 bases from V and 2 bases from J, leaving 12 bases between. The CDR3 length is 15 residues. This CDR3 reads CASSSQGGPYNEQFF. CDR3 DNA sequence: TGTGCCAGCAGTTCCCAGGGGGGCCCCTACAATGAGCAGTTCTTC.

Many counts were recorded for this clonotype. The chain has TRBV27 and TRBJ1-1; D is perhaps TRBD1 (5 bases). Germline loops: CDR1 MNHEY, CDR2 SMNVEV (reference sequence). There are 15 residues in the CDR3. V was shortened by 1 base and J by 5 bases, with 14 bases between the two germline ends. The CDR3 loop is CASSLYPGGITEAFF. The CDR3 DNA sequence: TGTGCCAGCAGTTTATATCCGGGGGGAATAACTGAAGCTTTCTTT.

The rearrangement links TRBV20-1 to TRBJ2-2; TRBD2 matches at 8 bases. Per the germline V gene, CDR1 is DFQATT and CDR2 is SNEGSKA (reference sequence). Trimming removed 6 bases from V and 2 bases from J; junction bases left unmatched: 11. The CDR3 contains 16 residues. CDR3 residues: CSAEASGRGNTGELFF. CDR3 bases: TGCAGTGCCGAGGCGAGCGGGAGAGGTAACACCGGGGAGCTGTTTTTT.

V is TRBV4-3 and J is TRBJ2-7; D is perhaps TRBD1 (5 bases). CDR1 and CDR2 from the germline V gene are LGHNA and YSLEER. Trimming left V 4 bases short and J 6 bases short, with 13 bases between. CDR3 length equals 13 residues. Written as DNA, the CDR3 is TGCGCCAGCAGCCTATCAGGGTTTTCCGAGCAGTACTTC. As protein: CASSLSGFSEQYF.

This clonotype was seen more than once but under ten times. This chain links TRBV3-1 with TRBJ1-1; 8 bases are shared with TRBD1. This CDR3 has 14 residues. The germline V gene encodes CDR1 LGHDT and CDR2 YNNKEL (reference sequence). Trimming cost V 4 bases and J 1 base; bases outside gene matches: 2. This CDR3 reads CASSPGGKNTEAFF. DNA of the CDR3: TGTGCCAGCAGCCCAGGGGGCAAGAACACTGAAGCTTTCTTT.

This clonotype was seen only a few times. Written as DNA, the CDR3 is TGCAGTGCTAGAGATTGGTTAGCGGGAGATGGGGAGCTGTTTTTT. Protein sequence: CSARDWLAGDGELFF. The chain has TRBV20-1 and TRBJ2-2; TRBD2 matches at 9 bases. The V gene end was trimmed by 0 bases and the J gene end by 8 bases; junction bases not matched to a gene: 7. Germline V gene lookup returns CDR1 DFQATT and CDR2 SNEGSKA (reference sequence). CDR3 size: 15 residues.

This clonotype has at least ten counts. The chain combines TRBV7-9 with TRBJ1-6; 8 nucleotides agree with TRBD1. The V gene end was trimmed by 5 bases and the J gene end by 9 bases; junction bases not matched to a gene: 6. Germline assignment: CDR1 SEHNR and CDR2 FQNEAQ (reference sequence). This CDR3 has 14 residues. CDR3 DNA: TGTGCCAGCAGCCGCGGACAGGGAAGTTCACCCCTCCACTTT. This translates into CASSRGQGSSPLHF.

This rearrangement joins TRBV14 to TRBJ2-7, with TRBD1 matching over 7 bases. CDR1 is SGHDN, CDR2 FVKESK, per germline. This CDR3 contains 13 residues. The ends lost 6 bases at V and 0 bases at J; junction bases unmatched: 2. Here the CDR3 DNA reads TGTGCCAGCAGGAAGGGGGCCTCCTACGAGCAGTACTTC. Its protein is CASRKGASYEQYF.

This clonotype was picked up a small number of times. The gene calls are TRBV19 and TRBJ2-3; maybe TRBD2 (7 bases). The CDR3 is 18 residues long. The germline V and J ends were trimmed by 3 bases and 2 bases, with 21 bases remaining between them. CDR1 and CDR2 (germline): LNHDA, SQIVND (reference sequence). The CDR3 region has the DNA TGTGCCAGTAGTATTCCGAGGGAGCGGGACACTATCACAGATACGCAGTATTTT. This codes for CASSIPRERDTITDTQYF.

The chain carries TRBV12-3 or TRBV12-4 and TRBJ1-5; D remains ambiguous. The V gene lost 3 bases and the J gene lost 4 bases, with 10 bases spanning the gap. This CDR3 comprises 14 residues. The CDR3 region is CASSLNDGNQPQHF. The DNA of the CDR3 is TGTGCCAGCAGTTTGAATGACGGAAATCAGCCCCAGCATTTT.